Detailed here is one T cell receptor (beta chain). The method was immunoSEQ multiplex PCR; TCRdb's version includes in-frame clones alone and lacks a portion of them. The sample lists 410,000 or so clones, approximately 90% occurring once. CDR1 and CDR2 (germline): LNHDA, SQIVND (reference sequence). CDR3 length equals 15 residues. The trim removed 5 bases at V and 6 bases at J, leaving 10 bases unmatched. The data are from a study of blood T cell repertoires in COVID-19. Across the whole study: PBMCs, B-cell-depleted T cells, or T cells provided the cDNA or gDNA that made up the material.

The TCR sequence derives from a woman aged 40 to 50 with COVID-19, enrolled during active disease. Sequencing was done on a sample of peripheral blood. The chain is built from TRBV19 and TRBJ2-3, with 8 bases fitting TRBD1. The CDR3 is CASSGDRTILDTQYF. CDR3 nucleotides: TGTGCCAGTAGTGGGGACAGGACCATTCTGGATACGCAGTATTTT.